This note documents a single T cell receptor beta chain sequence. This clonotype was counted only a few times. Its antigen has not been determined. Base qualities are not provided; no much larger clone lies one nucleotide away. This entry comes from a study of CD8 T cells in ankylosing spondylitis (dated by TCRdb to 2015 to 2018). About the investigation overall: The study profiled T cell receptor beta repertoires in healthy donors and ankylosing spondylitis patients to find disease-linked TCR variants. In total, the full study cohort was made up of roughly 100 healthy donors and approximately 24 ankylosing spondylitis patients. Peripheral blood samples were taken, and synovial fluid was additionally collected from ankylosing spondylitis patients.

Sequencing was carried out with an Illumina MiSeq. Quantitative 5'-RACE with molecular barcodes was used to prepare TCR beta libraries. Regarding the original processing steps: A new computational method, built on a probabilistic model of VDJ rearrangement, was used to identify disease-linked TCR variants. TCRdb passed the public sequencing reads through fastp at Q25 and MiXCR, retaining productive beta sequences. Entries that share a CDR3 protein sequence are merged under the most common genes and DNA. These V and J calls originate from TCRdb's pipeline instead of the authors' own analysis. For this sample there are 15,000 to 20,000 distinct CDR3 sequences; approximately 8% appear just once. The ten top clones hold about a third of the sample. Study-level results and caveats: The disease-linked clones were reported to be significantly enriched in matched synovial fluid samples from ankylosing spondylitis patients. The disease-linked clones had a CD8+ phenotype and were found at relatively low frequencies in peripheral blood. Some motif variants were previously reported in synovial fluid and blood of reactive arthritis patients, suggesting common disease-initiation mechanisms. Blood from ankylosing spondylitis patients appeared to be characterized by a TCR beta motif made up of several highly homologous amino acid variants.

The germline V gene (reference sequence) supplies CDR1 LGHDT and CDR2 YNNKEL. The CDR3 holds 15 amino acids from the cysteine to the phenylalanine. The read is trimmed to its CDR3 DNA, 45 bases read in frame from base 1. Cut back by 0 bases and 2 bases, the V and J ends lie 8 bases apart. This TCR was recovered from a male donor with ankylosing spondylitis or in good health (not recorded which). The sequencing sample was made of blood. The chain was built from TRBV3-1 and TRBJ2-1, with the D gene too uncertain to name. The encoded CDR3 is CASSQEPLAYNEQFF. The nucleotide sequence is TGTGCCAGCAGCCAAGAACCTCTAGCCTACAATGAGCAGTTCTTC.